This TCR beta chain derives from a study of T and B cells in COVID-19 patients. Study summary: Peripheral blood came from COVID-19 patients with active infection or after recovery. Overall study findings and caveats: No sequencing was yet done of CD4+, regulatory or CD8+ subsets, or of SARS-CoV-2-responsive or tetramer+ sorted cells. Active COVID-19 showed highly clonal TRB repertoires; recovery showed diversity and richness above healthy donors. In COVID-19 patients, T cell receptor beta variable and joining gene use was reportedly strongly skewed.

By sample fraction, this clonotype is medium-sized. Its antigen is currently unknown. Blood genomic DNA input for TRB amplification was about 240-500 ng. Multiplex PCR with BIOMED2 TRB-A/B primer pools amplified TRB rearrangements. TCRdb independently ran MiXCR on the multiplex PCR reads; one entry per CDR3 protein. The data hold 15,000 to 20,000 distinct CDR3 sequences, with 25% to 30% observed a single time. Trimming took off 5 bases at V and 1 base at J, with 8 bases between the two ends. This CDR3 is built from 13 residues. Germline assignment: CDR1 SGHAT and CDR2 FQDESV (reference sequence). The chain couples TRBV11-1 to TRBJ2-5; no clear D gene. The sample comprised blood. The receptor was isolated from a human donor who had recovered from COVID-19. The CDR3 sequence is CASSEDGQETQYF. The CDR3 DNA is TGTGCCAGCAGCGAGGACGGCCAAGAGACCCAGTACTTC.